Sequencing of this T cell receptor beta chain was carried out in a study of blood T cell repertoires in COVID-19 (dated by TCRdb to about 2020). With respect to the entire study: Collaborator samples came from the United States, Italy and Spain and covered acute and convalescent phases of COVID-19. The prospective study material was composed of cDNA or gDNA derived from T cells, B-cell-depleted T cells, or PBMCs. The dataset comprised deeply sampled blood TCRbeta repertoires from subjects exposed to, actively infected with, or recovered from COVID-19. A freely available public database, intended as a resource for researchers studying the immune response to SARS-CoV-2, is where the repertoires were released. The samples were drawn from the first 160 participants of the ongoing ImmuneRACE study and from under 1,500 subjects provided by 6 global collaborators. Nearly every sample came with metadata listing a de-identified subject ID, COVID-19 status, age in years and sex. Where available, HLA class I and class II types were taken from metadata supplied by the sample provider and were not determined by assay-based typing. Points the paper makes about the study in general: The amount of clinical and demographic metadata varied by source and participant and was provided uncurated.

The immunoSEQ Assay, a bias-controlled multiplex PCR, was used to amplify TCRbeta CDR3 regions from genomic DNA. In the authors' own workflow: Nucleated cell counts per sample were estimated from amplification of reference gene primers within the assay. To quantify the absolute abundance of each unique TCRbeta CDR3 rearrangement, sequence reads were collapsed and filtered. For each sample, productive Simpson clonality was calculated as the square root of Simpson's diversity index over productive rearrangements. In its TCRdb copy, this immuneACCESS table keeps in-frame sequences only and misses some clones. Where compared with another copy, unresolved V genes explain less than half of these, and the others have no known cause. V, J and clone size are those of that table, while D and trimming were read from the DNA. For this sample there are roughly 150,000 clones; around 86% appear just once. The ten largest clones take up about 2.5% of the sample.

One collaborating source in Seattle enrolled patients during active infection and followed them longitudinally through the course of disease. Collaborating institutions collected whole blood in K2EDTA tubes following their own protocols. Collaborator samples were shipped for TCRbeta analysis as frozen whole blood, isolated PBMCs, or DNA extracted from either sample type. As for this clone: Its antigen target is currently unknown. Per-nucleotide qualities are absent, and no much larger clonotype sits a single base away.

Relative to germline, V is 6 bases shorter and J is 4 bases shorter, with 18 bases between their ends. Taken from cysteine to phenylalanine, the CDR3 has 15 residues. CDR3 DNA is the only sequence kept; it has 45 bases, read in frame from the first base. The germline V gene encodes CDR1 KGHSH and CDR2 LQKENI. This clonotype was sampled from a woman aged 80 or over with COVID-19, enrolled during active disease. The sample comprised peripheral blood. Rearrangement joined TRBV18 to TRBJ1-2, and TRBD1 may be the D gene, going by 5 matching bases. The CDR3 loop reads CASSQFQEGSYGYTF. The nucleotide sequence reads TGTGCCAGCTCCCAGTTCCAGGAGGGGAGCTATGGCTACACCTTC.